The 17 T cell receptor beta chains below all came from one sample that was sequenced in a study of molecular identifiers for immune sequencing clone quantification (dated by TCRdb to the late 2010s). Libraries came from PCR. Sequenced using an Illumina HiSeq 4000. TCRdb reprocessing: public reads trimmed at Q25 with fastp, clones called with MiXCR, in-frame beta chains kept. A single entry per CDR3 protein holds the most common genes and DNA from its merged rows. The sample has roughly 320,000 distinct CDR3 sequences on record, about a fifth of them singletons. Together, the top ten hold about 0.81% of the sample. Source material: naive CD8+ T cells from blood, with Jurkat cell RNA spiked in. The cell subset or site label on this specimen signifies: FACS-sorted CD8+CD4-CCR7+CD45RA+ naive T cells. The origin of the receptors is a human donor in good health. Some libraries in this study had Jurkat cell RNA spiked in.

This chain links TRBV3-1 with TRBJ2-5; perhaps TRBD1 as D (5 bases). The ends were cut back, 4 bases at V and 2 bases at J, with 14 bases in the middle. CDR3 length: 15 amino acids. Per the germline V gene, CDR1 is LGHDT and CDR2 is YNNKEL (reference sequence). The CDR3 DNA is TGTGCCAGCAGCCTGTCGACAGCGTCACAAGAGACCCAGTACTTC. This translates into CASSLSTASQETQYF.

In the case of this clonotype: Germline and junction disagree at one end, which may indicate a read error. CDR3 DNA sequence: TGCAGTGCACCGACAGGGGCCAACTACGAGCAGTGCTTC. It codes for CSAPTGANYEQCF. The genes are TRBV20-1 and TRBJ2-7, with 8 bases lining up with TRBD1. From germline, CDR1 is DFQATT and CDR2 SNEGSKA (reference sequence). CDR3 length: 13 residues.

Details on this clonotype: Mismatch with germline at one junction end may stem from a read error. V gene TRBV27 combines with J gene TRBJ2-3; no reliable D call. Germline CDR1 and CDR2: MNHEY and SMNVEV (reference sequence). The CDR3 runs to 14 residues. CDR3: CAGSLDTRYDTQYF. The DNA of the CDR3 is TGTGCCGGCAGTTTGGATACTCGGTACGATACGCAGTATTTT.

This rearrangement joins TRBV19 to TRBJ2-2; 7 nucleotides agree with TRBD1. This CDR3 comprises 17 residues. CDR1 is LNHDA, CDR2 SQIVND, per germline (reference sequence). The V segment lost 4 bases and the J segment 3 bases; nucleotides outside the gene matches: 11. The CDR3 region is CASSTTTGQFDTGELFF. As DNA, the CDR3 is TGTGCCAGTAGTACAACGACAGGGCAATTTGACACCGGGGAGCTGTTTTTT.

This clonotype was seen at least ten times. This chain links TRBV5-1 with TRBJ2-1, with D possibly TRBD2 on 5 matching bases. The CDR3 runs to 13 residues. The V end was cut by 6 bases, the J end by 5 bases, with 12 bases between. The germline V gene has CDR1 SGHRS and CDR2 YFSETQ. CDR3 loop: CASTTSGHNEQFF. The CDR3 bases are TGCGCCAGCACCACAAGCGGCCACAATGAGCAGTTCTTC.

This clonotype is a singleton in its sample. A much larger clone differs by one base, so this may be a read error. The CDR3 loop is CAGRPHTDTQYF. CDR3 nucleotide sequence: TGTGCCGGCAGGCCTCACACAGATACGCAGTATTTT. V is TRBV7-9 and J is TRBJ2-3; the D is unclear. Per the germline V gene, CDR1 is SEHNR and CDR2 is FQNEAQ (reference sequence). The CDR3 has 12 residues. The full variable domain, its missing parts supplied by reference TRBV7-9 and TRBJ2-3, is DTGVSQNPRHKITKRGQNVTFRCDPISEHNRLYWYRQTLGQGPEFLTYFQNEAQLEKSRLLSDRFSAERPKGSFSTLEIQRTEQGDSAMYLCAGRPHTDTQYFGPGTRLTVL.

This clonotype was observed a handful of times. This rearrangement joins TRBV28 to TRBJ1-2; TRBD1 matches 8 bases. The CDR3 totals 15 residues. V trimming: 3 bases; J trimming: 0 bases; junction bases outside the gene matches: 3. Germline CDR1 MDHEN, CDR2 SYDVKM. CDR3 region: CASSFQGAANYGYTF. CDR3 DNA sequence: TGTGCCAGCAGTTTCCAGGGGGCAGCTAACTATGGCTACACCTTC.

This clonotype was detected many times. The chain links TRBV7-2 to TRBJ2-7; 7 bases agree with TRBD2. There are 15 residues in the CDR3. CDR1 is SGHTA, CDR2 FQGNSA, per germline. The V segment lost 3 bases and the J segment 1 base; nucleotides outside the gene matches: 6. CDR3 nucleotide sequence: TGTGCCAGCAGCTTTTCGGGACTACCATCCTACGAGCAGTACTTC. This codes for CASSFSGLPSYEQYF.

This clonotype was counted at least ten times. This chain joins TRBV12-3 or TRBV12-4 and TRBJ2-5; no clear D gene. The CDR3 runs to 17 residues. The V end was cut by 4 bases, the J end by 3 bases, with 21 bases between. CDR3 DNA: TGTGCCAGCAGTTCCACCAGGATGGGATATTTAGAAGAGACCCAGTACTTC. Encoded protein: CASSSTRMGYLEETQYF.

There are many counts of this clonotype. The rearrangement uses TRBV7-3 and TRBJ2-7, with D perhaps TRBD1 or TRBD2 (6 bases each). Germline V gene sequence: CDR1 SGHTA, CDR2 FQGTGA. The length of the CDR3 is 14 residues. The V gene lost 5 bases and the J gene lost 2 bases, with 13 bases spanning the gap. In DNA, the CDR3 is TGTGCCAGCAGCCCGAGGGGGGAACCCTACGAGCAGTACTTC. It translates to CASSPRGEPYEQYF.

Turning to this clonotype: A single base separates this from a much larger clone, so it may be a read error. The rearrangement links TRBV5-1 to TRBJ2-7, with D uncertain. CDR1 SGHRS and CDR2 YFSETQ come from the germline V gene. The CDR3 runs to 12 residues. The CDR3 loop is CASCFGLHEQYF. CDR3 nucleotides: TGCGCCAGCTGCTTTGGGTTGCACGAGCAGTACTTC.

Regarding this clonotype: A much larger clone is a single base away; this may be a read error. The genes are TRBV4-3 and TRBJ2-7; 8 nucleotides agree with TRBD2. The CDR3 spans 15 residues. Germline-derived CDR1 and CDR2 are LGHNA and YSLEER. The CDR3 here is CAGSQETSGRYEQYF. Here the CDR3 DNA reads TGCGCCGGCAGCCAAGAAACTAGCGGTCGCTACGAGCAGTACTTC.

This clonotype was picked up many times. The rearrangement uses TRBV27 and TRBJ2-2; tentative D call: TRBD1 (6 bases). Trimming removed 2 bases at V and 1 base at J, with 14 bases between. Germline V lookup: CDR1 MNHEY, CDR2 SMNVEV (reference sequence). The CDR3 sequence is 17 residues long. The CDR3 region is CASSLGAGVLNTGELFF. The CDR3 nucleotides read TGTGCCAGCAGTTTAGGGGCAGGGGTCCTGAACACCGGGGAGCTGTTTTTT.

This chain connects TRBV27 to TRBJ2-1; TRBD2 matches at 10 bases. The CDR3 is made up of 16 amino acids. With V trimmed by 5 bases and J by 5 bases, 9 bases remained unmatched. CDR1 and CDR2 (germline): MNHEY, SMNVEV (reference sequence). The CDR3 loop is CASSGLAGGTHNEQFF. The CDR3 region has the DNA TGTGCCAGCAGTGGGTTAGCGGGAGGAACCCACAATGAGCAGTTCTTC.

The sample holds many counts of this clonotype. The rearrangement uses TRBV28 and TRBJ1-2; D remains unclear. The CDR3 sequence is 11 residues long. The germline V gene encodes CDR1 MDHEN and CDR2 SYDVKM. V shed 4 bases and J shed 4 bases, with 4 bases lying between them. In nucleotides, the CDR3 is TGTGCCAGCAGTTACGGCTATGGCTACACCTTC. Amino acids: CASSYGYGYTF.

As regards this clonotype: A much larger clone differs by one base, so this may be a read error. The rearrangement joins TRBV9 to TRBJ2-3; 14 nucleotides agree with TRBD2. The CDR3 consists of 16 residues. Germline V gene lookup returns CDR1 SGDLS and CDR2 YYNGEE. After removal of 3 bases from V and 3 bases from J, the junction contained 3 bases not matched to a gene. In nucleotides, the CDR3 is TGTGCCAGCAGCGGACTAGCGGGAGGGACGACAGATACGCAGTATTTT. Translated, it gives CASSGLAGGTTDTQYF.

Turning to this clonotype: A much bigger clone sits one base away, suggesting this may be a read error. This sequence joins TRBV15 and TRBJ1-1; no firm D call. This CDR3 comprises 12 residues. The germline gives CDR1 LNHNV, CDR2 YYDKDF (reference sequence). The CDR3 spells CAASRDRDEAFF. CDR3 in DNA: TGTGCCGCCAGCAGAGATCGGGATGAAGCTTTCTTT.